This TCR beta chain derives from a study of early T cells in non-severe SARS-CoV-2 infection. Study-wide background: Sequencing used unsorted whole-blood bulk RNA, so chains lack pairing.

Study results and limitations: Comparison of clonotypes with VDJdb favored anti-spike CD8 responses while missing private and CD4 specificities.

CDR1 is DFQATT, CDR2 SNEGSKA, per germline (reference sequence). Trimming took off 5 bases at V and 5 bases at J, with 16 bases between the two ends. This CDR3 has 13 residues. This clonotype was observed at least ten times. What it binds is not known. Individual cDNA molecules were tagged with unique molecular identifiers, the study reported. TCRdb processed the 5' RACE reads anew with MiXCR; each CDR3 protein has one entry. Found here are tens of thousands of distinct CDR3 sequences, 8.5% to 10% of them singletons; the top ten hold 5.9%. Sequenced input: whole blood. This TCR was recovered from an adult who was a healthcare worker with PCR-confirmed SARS-CoV-2 infection or an uninfected control (not recorded which). This rearrangement joins TRBV20-1 to TRBJ2-7; D unclear. In DNA, the CDR3 is TGCAGTGCTCCCGGGTCCTTCGGGCACGAGCAGTACTTC. Residues: CSAPGSFGHEQYF.